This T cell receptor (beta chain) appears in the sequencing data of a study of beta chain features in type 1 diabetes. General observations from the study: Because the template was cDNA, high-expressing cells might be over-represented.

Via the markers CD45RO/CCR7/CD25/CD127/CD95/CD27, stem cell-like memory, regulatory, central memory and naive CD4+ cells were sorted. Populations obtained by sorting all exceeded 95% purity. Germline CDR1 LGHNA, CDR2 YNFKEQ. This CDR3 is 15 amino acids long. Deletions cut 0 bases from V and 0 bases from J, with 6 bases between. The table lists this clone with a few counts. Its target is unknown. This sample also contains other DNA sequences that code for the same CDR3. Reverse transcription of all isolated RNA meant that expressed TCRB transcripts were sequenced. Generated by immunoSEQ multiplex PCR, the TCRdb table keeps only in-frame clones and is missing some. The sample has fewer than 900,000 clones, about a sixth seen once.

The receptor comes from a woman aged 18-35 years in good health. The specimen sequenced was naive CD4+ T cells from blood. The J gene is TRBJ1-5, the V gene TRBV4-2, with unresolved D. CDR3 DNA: TGTGCCAGCAGCCAAGATCGGGATAGCAATCAGCCCCAGCATTTT. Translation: CASSQDRDSNQPQHF.